The 12 T cell receptor beta chains presented below share a single source sample, sequenced in a study of human T cells and chemical hapten exposure. MiXCR was run by TCRdb on the RACE reads, yielding one entry per CDR3 protein. The sample consists of 75,000 to 80,000 distinct CDR3 sequences, 8.6% of them appearing once. Time point given: healthy volunteer bleed at 6 weeks. The starting material, unfractionated whole blood, was used for total RNA extraction. The sequencing sample was made of whole blood. Receptors originate from a female donor in good health. Some clones in this sample may be carry-over from other donors' samples.

Points on this clonotype: Possible read error: a much larger clone is one base away. V is TRBV12-3 or TRBV12-4 and J is TRBJ1-4; TRBD1 matches 10 bases. The CDR3 is 16 amino acids. After removal of 5 bases from V and 11 bases from J, the junction contained 14 bases not matched to a gene. The CDR3 DNA follows: TGTGCCAGCAGTGCACCGGGACAGGGGACCGTTCAGAAACTGTTTTTT. Translating it yields CASSAPGQGTVQKLFF.

This clonotype was found many times. The chain employs TRBV14 and TRBJ2-6, with D perhaps matching TRBD1 or TRBD2 (5 bases each). The CDR3 sequence is 14 residues long. Trimming took 3 bases from V and 2 from J, leaving 5 bases between them. Germline V gene data show CDR1 as SGHDN and CDR2 as FVKESK. CDR3 in amino acids: CASSQGAGANVLTF. CDR3 sequence (DNA): TGTGCCAGCAGCCAGGGGGCTGGGGCCAACGTCCTGACTTTC. The full variable domain, its missing parts supplied by reference TRBV14 and TRBJ2-6, is EAGVTQFPSHSVIEKGQTVTLRCDPISGHDNLYWYRRVMGKEIKFLLHFVKESKQDESGMPNNRFLAERTGGTYSTLKVQPAELEDSGVYFCASSQGAGANVLTFGAGSRLTVL.

This clonotype turned up a few times. The chain couples TRBV12-3 or TRBV12-4 to TRBJ1-3, with unresolved D. V lost 3 bases to trimming and J lost 6 bases, with 9 bases between them. The CDR3 totals 13 residues. CDR3 amino acids: CASSFRVQNTIYF. CDR3 DNA: TGTGCCAGCAGTTTTCGAGTTCAAAACACCATATATTTT.

This clonotype appeared many times. The chain uses TRBV29-1 and TRBJ2-5; D call uncertain. Trimming took off 7 bases at V and 5 bases at J, with 11 bases between the two ends. The CDR3 loop spans 11 amino acids. Germline V gives CDR1 SQVTM, CDR2 ANQGSEA. The CDR3, as DNA: TGCAGCGAAAGGTTTCTCGAGACCCAGTACTTC. Translating gives CSERFLETQYF.

The table lists this clonotype with many counts. This chain joins TRBV28 and TRBJ1-5; no definite D call. Germline CDR1 reads MDHEN; CDR2 reads SYDVKM. Trimming removed 9 bases from V and 1 base from J, with 13 bases in between. The CDR3 totals 14 residues. CDR3 coding DNA: TGTGCCAGTATTCTTGTGGGAAGCAATCAGCCCCAGCATTTT. Protein sequence: CASILVGSNQPQHF.

This clonotype was counted between two and nine times. The genes are TRBV20-1 and TRBJ1-4, with 8 bases aligning to TRBD1. This CDR3 contains 15 residues. The ends lost 6 bases at V and 8 bases at J; junction bases unmatched: 14. From germline, CDR1 is DFQATT and CDR2 SNEGSKA (reference sequence). CDR3 coding DNA: TGCAGTGCCACTCTTCCAGGGGGCCTAAGGGAAAAACTGTTTTTT. Translating gives CSATLPGGLREKLFF.

This chain connects TRBV7-2 to TRBJ1-2; D gene unclear. This CDR3 comprises 17 residues. Trimming shortened V by 5 bases and J by 4 bases, and 23 bases separated the two germline ends. Germline CDR1 SGHTA, CDR2 FQGNSA. The CDR3 protein is CASSKRTGTDTSYGYTF. Here the CDR3 DNA reads TGTGCCAGCAGCAAAAGGACCGGTACAGATACTTCCTATGGCTACACCTTC.

This clonotype was counted between two and nine times. V usage is TRBV6-6 and J usage is TRBJ2-7; D perhaps matches TRBD2 (6 bases). The germline gives CDR1 MNHNY, CDR2 SVGAGI (reference sequence). Trimming shortened V by 10 bases and J by 5 bases, and 21 bases separated the two germline ends. This CDR3 comprises 14 residues. In DNA form, the CDR3 reads TGTGCCACTAAGGAGCCGGGACTTAAGGACGAGCAGTACTTC. It encodes CATKEPGLKDEQYF.

This clonotype was picked up a small number of times. This sequence may be a read error, since a much larger clone differs from it by one base. The chain is built from TRBV4-2 and TRBJ2-5; TRBD2 matches at 7 bases. J gave up 3 bases and V 5 bases, and 6 bases lay outside the gene matches. Germline CDR1 and CDR2: LGHNA and YNFKEQ. This CDR3 has 14 residues. CDR3 protein: CASSTRGLEETQYF. The CDR3 region has the DNA TGTGCCAGCAGCACCCGCGGACTAGAAGAGACCCAGTACTTC.

Notes on this clonotype: Being one base from a much bigger clone, this may be a read error. The chain carries TRBV12-3 or TRBV12-4 and TRBJ1-6; possibly TRBD1 for D (5 bases). The CDR3 loop spans 14 amino acids. The V gene lost 6 bases and the J gene lost 6 bases, with 12 bases spanning the gap. The CDR3 DNA reads as TGTGCCAGCAGACTCGACAGATGTAATTCACCCCTCCACTTT. This encodes CASRLDRCNSPLHF.

This clonotype showed up many times. The chain has TRBV7-8 and TRBJ2-1, with D possibly matching TRBD2 (5 bases). The germline V gene encodes CDR1 SGHVS and CDR2 FQNEAQ. The CDR3 covers 16 residues. V lost 4 bases, J lost 1 base, and 14 bases lay in between. Here the CDR3 reads CASSSGLGRSYNEQFF. For the CDR3, the DNA is TGTGCCAGCAGCTCAGGACTTGGGCGTTCCTACAATGAGCAGTTCTTC.

This rearrangement joins TRBV3-1 to TRBJ1-5; TRBD1 agrees at 8 bases. Germline loops: CDR1 LGHDT, CDR2 YNNKEL (reference sequence). Trimming took 0 bases from V and 6 from J; bases not matched to a gene: 10. The CDR3 is 17 amino acids. CDR3: CASSQEIGGRGLQPQHF. The CDR3 DNA reads as TGTGCCAGCAGCCAAGAAATCGGTGGCAGGGGGCTTCAGCCCCAGCATTTT.